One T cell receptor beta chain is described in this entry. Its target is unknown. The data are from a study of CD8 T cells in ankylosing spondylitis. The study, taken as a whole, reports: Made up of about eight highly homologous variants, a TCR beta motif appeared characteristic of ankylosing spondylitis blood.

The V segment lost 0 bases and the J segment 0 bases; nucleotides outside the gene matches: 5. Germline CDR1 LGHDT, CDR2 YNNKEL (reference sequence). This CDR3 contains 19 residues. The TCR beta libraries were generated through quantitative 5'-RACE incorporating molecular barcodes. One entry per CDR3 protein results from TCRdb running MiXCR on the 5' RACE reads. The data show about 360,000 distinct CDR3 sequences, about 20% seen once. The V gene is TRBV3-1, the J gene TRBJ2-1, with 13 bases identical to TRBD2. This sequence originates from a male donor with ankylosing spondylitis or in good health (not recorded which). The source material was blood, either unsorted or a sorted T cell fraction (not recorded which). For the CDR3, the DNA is TGTGCCAGCAGCCAAGAGAGGGGGACTAGCGGGAACTCCTACAATGAGCAGTTCTTC. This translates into CASSQERGTSGNSYNEQFF.